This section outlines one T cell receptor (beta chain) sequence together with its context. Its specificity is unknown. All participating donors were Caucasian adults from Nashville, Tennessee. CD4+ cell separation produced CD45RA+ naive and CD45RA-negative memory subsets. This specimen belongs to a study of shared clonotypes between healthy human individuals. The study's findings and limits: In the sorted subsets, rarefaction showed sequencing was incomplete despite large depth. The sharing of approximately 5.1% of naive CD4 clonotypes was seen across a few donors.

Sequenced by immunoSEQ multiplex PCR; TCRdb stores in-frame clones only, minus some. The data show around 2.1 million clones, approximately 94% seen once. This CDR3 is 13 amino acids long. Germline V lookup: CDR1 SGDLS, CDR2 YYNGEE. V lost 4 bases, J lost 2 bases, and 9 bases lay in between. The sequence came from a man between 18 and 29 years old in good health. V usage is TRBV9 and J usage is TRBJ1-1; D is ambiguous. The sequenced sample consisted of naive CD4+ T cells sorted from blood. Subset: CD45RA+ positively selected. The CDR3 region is CASSSHSNTEAFF. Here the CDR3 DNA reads TGTGCCAGCAGCTCTCACAGCAACACTGAAGCTTTCTTT.